This T cell receptor beta chain was documented in a study of breast tumors, draining lymph nodes, adjacent tissues. Remarks on this clonotype: The target antigen is unknown. A read error may explain this, as a much larger clone is one base away.

This CDR3 contains 15 residues. CDR1 is DFQATT, CDR2 SNEGSKA, per germline (reference sequence). The study's findings and limits: That most tumor T cells come from lymph nodes remained unproven.

MiXCR, applied by TCRdb to the multiplex PCR reads, yields one record per CDR3 protein. The table shows some 130,000 distinct CDR3 sequences, with less than 20% occurring only once. Breast cancer patients provided tissue from their axillary draining lymph nodes. Sequencing used axillary lymph node tissue. The TCR originated in a female donor with breast cancer. Some clones in this sample may be carry-over from other donors' samples. The chain is built from TRBV20-1 and TRBJ2-7; D uncertain. In DNA form, the CDR3 reads TGCAGTGCTCACCTTCGCCGACCCAACTCCTACGGGCAGTACTTC. This translates into CSAHLRRPNSYGQYF.